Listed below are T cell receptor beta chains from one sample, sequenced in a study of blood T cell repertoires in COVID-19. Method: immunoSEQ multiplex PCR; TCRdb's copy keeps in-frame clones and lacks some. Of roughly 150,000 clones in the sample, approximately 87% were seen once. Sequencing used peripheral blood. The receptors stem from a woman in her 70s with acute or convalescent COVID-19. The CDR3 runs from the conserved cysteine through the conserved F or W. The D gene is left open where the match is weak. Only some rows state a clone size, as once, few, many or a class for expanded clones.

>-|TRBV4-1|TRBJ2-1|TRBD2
CASSLDGTTNEQFF
TGCGCCAGCAGCCTGGACGGGACTACCAATGAGCAGTTCTTC
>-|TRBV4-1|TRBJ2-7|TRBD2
CASSKAGGSSYEQYF
TGCGCCAGCAGTAAAGCGGGAGGAAGCTCCTACGAGCAGTACTTC
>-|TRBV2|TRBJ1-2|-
CASSEPRGSNYGYTF
TGTGCCAGCAGTGAGCCTAGGGGATCTAACTATGGCTACACCTTC
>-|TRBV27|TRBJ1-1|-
CASSLEGGTEAFF
TGTGCCAGCAGTTTAGAGGGGGGGACTGAAGCTTTCTTT
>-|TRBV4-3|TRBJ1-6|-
CASSQGRTVNSPLHF
TGCGCCAGCAGCCAAGGCCGGACAGTCAATTCACCCCTCCACTTT
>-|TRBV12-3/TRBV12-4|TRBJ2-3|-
CASSGDFTDTQYF
TGTGCCAGCAGTGGGGACTTCACAGATACGCAGTATTTT
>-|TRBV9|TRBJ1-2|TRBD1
CASSPQGAVNYGYTF
TGTGCCAGCAGCCCCCAGGGGGCGGTTAACTATGGCTACACCTTC
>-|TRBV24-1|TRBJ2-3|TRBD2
CATGKGREGTDTQYF
TGTGCCACCGGCAAAGGGCGGGAGGGCACAGATACGCAGTATTTT
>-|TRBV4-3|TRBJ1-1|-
CASSQGSSLNTEAFF
TGCGCCAGCAGCCAAGGTAGTTCACTGAACACTGAAGCTTTCTTT
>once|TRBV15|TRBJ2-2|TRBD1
CATSREGQGAFGELFF
TGTGCCACCAGCAGAGAGGGACAGGGGGCGTTCGGGGAGCTGTTTTTT
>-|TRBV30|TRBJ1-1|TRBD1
CAWSGTGKFRDTEAFF
TGTGCCTGGAGCGGGACAGGGAAGTTTCGGGACACTGAAGCTTTCTTT
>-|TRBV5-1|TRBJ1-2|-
CASSFGQNTVYGYTF
TGCGCCAGCAGCTTTGGGCAGAATACTGTCTATGGCTACACCTTC
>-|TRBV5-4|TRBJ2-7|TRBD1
CASSPGTGSHEQYF
TGTGCCAGCAGCCCTGGGACAGGGAGCCACGAGCAGTACTTC
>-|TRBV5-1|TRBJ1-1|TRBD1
CASSSVPGQGAPTEAFF
TGCGCCAGCAGCTCGGTCCCGGGACAGGGAGCCCCTACTGAAGCTTTCTTT
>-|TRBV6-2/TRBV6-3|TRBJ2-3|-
CASSYPAGRTDTQYF
TGTGCCAGCAGTTACCCGGCGGGACGCACAGATACGCAGTATTTT
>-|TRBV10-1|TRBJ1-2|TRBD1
CASSATGGIGYTF
TGCGCCAGCAGTGCCACAGGGGGCATTGGCTACACCTTC
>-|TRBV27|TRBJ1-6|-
CASSFSERGNSPLHF
TGTGCCAGCAGTTTTTCAGAGCGCGGGAATTCACCCCTCCACTTT
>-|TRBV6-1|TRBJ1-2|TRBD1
CASSETGTGGFGYTF
TGTGCCAGCAGTGAAACCGGGACAGGGGGGTTTGGCTACACCTTC
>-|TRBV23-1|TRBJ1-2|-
CASSQSRQIYGYTF
TGCGCCAGCAGTCAATCGCGGCAGATCTATGGCTACACCTTC
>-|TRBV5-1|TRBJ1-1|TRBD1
CASSLGGNTEAFF
TGCGCCAGCAGCTTAGGGGGCAACACTGAAGCTTTCTTT
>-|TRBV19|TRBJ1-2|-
CASSNTGSDYGYTF
TGTGCCAGTAGTAATACGGGTTCTGATTATGGCTACACCTTC
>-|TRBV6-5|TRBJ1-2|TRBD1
CASSPGQGYYGYTF
TGTGCCAGCAGCCCGGGACAGGGATACTATGGCTACACCTTC
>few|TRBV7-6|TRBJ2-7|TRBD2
CASSLNSGTSGSEQYF
TGTGCCAGCAGCTTAAATTCCGGGACTAGTGGTTCCGAGCAGTACTTC
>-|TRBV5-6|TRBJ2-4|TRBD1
CASSFQRTGIRDIQYF
TGTGCCAGCAGCTTCCAAAGGACAGGGATACGAGACATTCAGTACTTC
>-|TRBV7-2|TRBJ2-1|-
CASSPDYNEQFF
TGTGCCAGCAGCCCAGATTACAATGAGCAGTTCTTC
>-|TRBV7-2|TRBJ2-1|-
CASSFGPYEQFF
TGTGCCAGCAGCTTCGGTCCGTATGAGCAGTTCTTC
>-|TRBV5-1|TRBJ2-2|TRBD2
CASSLTSGSVGELFF
TGCGCCAGCAGCCTCACTAGCGGGAGTGTCGGGGAGCTGTTTTTT